This T cell receptor (beta chain) derives from a study of blood T cell repertoires in COVID-19 (TCRdb year 2020). Context from the whole study: Samples from collaborators originated in the United States, Italy and Spain and spanned both the acute and convalescent phases of COVID-19. The prospective study material was composed of cDNA or gDNA derived from T cells, B-cell-depleted T cells, or PBMCs. Deeply sampled blood TCRbeta repertoires from subjects exposed to, actively infected with, or recovered from COVID-19 were included in the dataset. The repertoires were released in a freely available public database meant as a resource for research on the immune response to SARS-CoV-2. The samples were drawn from two sources: the first 160 participants of the ongoing ImmuneRACE study, and 950 to 1,500 subjects contributed by 6 global collaborators. Nearly every sample came with metadata listing a de-identified subject ID, COVID-19 status, age in years and sex. HLA class I and class II types, where available, came from metadata supplied by the sample provider rather than from assay-based typing.

From cysteine to phenylalanine, the CDR3 is 14 amino acids long. The read is trimmed to its CDR3 DNA, 42 bases read in frame from base 1. CDR1 and CDR2, looked up from the germline V gene, are SGHRS and YFSETQ. From V the trimming removes 2 bases and from J it removes 8 bases, while the gene matches leave 5 bases of the junction unaccounted for. What the study reported, not specific to this receptor: The amount of clinical and demographic metadata varied by source and participant and was provided uncurated.

Collaborating institutions collected whole blood in K2EDTA tubes following their own protocols. For TCRbeta analysis, collaborator samples were shipped as frozen whole blood, as isolated PBMCs, or as DNA extracted from either sample type. TCRbeta CDR3 regions were amplified from genomic DNA by means of the immunoSEQ Assay, a bias-controlled multiplex PCR. Per the authors' processing: The number of nucleated cells in each sample was estimated from the amplification of reference gene primers within the assay. Sequence reads were collapsed and filtered to measure the absolute abundance of every unique TCRbeta CDR3 rearrangement. For each sample, productive Simpson clonality was calculated as the square root of Simpson's diversity index over productive rearrangements. TCRdb stores this immuneACCESS table with in-frame sequences only. Part of the clones is absent; in the studies checked, under half of the shortfall reflects unresolved V genes, and no reason is known for the rest. V and J calls and clone size are as listed in that table; D and trimming were resolved from the DNA. This sample is represented by approximately 280,000 clones; approximately 85% of them were singletons. Roughly 5% of the sample lies in the top ten.

This clone appeared once. Its antigen target is currently unknown. Nothing much larger sits one base from this clone, and base qualities are not available. The chain is encoded by TRBV5-1 joined to TRBJ2-4; 9 of the junction bases match TRBD1. The specimen sequenced was peripheral blood. The receptor was derived from a man aged 50 to 60 with active or convalescent COVID-19. The CDR3 here reads CASSLGQGTDIQYF. DNA sequence: TGCGCCAGCAGCTTAGGACAGGGGACAGACATTCAGTACTTC.